This T cell receptor (beta chain) originates from a study of shared clonotypes between healthy human individuals. Findings and limits, study-wide: The small donor group covered limited genetic and exposure diversity.

This CDR3 comprises 16 residues. Germline V gene sequence: CDR1 SGHNT, CDR2 YENEEA. V was clipped by 5 bases and J by 2 bases, with 13 bases between them. This clone was recorded only once. Its antigen is unidentified. Generated by immunoSEQ multiplex PCR, the TCRdb table keeps only in-frame clones and is missing some. The sample holds about 2.4 million clones, over 85% seen once. The origin of this receptor is a man aged 18 to 29 in good health. Some clones in this sample may be carry-over from other donors' samples. Sequencing was done on a sample of naive CD4+ T cells from PBMCs. Subset: CD45RA+ positively selected. The chain is built from TRBV11-3 and TRBJ2-6; D gene unclear. The chain's CDR3 is CASSPQAGPGANVLTF. The CDR3 DNA reads as TGTGCCAGCAGCCCCCAGGCCGGGCCTGGGGCCAACGTCCTGACTTTC.